A single sample is the source of the 11 T cell receptor beta chains below, sequenced in a study of blood T cell repertoires in COVID-19. TCRdb keeps only in-frame clones here, not all; method: immunoSEQ multiplex PCR. The sample has about 140,000 clones, approximately 88% seen once. The source material was peripheral blood. The receptors come from a man in his 70s with acute or convalescent COVID-19.

V and J are TRBV2 and TRBJ2-4, with D hard to call. Germline-derived CDR1 and CDR2 are SNHLY and FYNNEI. V was trimmed by 7 bases and J by 4 bases, leaving 20 bases between them. The CDR3 loop spans 16 amino acids. The CDR3: CASNGLAVSPKNIQYF. CDR3 DNA: TGTGCCAGCAATGGTCTGGCGGTCAGCCCAAAAAACATTCAGTACTTC.

The chain carries TRBV2 and TRBJ1-5, with 8 positions matching TRBD1. CDR3 size: 15 residues. Per germline, CDR1 SNHLY and CDR2 FYNNEI. V lost 6 bases, J lost 3 bases, and 7 bases stayed unmatched. The DNA for the CDR3 is TGTGCCAGCAGGAACACAGGGGGGAACAATCAGCCCCAGCATTTT. Translating it yields CASRNTGGNNQPQHF.

This chain links TRBV12-2 with TRBJ1-5; the DNA was not used to check the table's D call, TRBD1. TRBV12-2 is a known pseudogene. CDR3 length: 18 residues. The CDR3 sequence: CASRCKPDRGPSNQPQHF. CDR3 sequence (DNA): TGTGCAAGTCGCTGTAAACCTGACAGGGGTCCGAGCAATCAGCCCCAGCATTTT.

The rearrangement uses TRBV6-5 and TRBJ1-3; 7 positions agree with TRBD1. The CDR3 has 15 residues. The junction had 7 bases not matched to a gene; V was cut back by 4 bases and J by 4 bases. Germline V CDR1 and CDR2: MNHEY, SVGAGI. The CDR3 DNA follows: TGTGCCAGCAGTTCTATACGACAGGGAGGAAACACCATATATTTT. This sequence encodes CASSSIRQGGNTIYF.

The rearrangement links TRBV20-1 to TRBJ2-2; the D is unclear. The V gene lost 3 bases and the J gene lost 5 bases, with 7 bases spanning the gap. In germline, CDR1 is DFQATT, CDR2 SNEGSKA (reference sequence). There are 12 residues in the CDR3. In DNA, the CDR3 is TGCAGTGCTAGTGAATTAACCGGGGAGCTGTTTTTT. Amino acids: CSASELTGELFF.

V usage is TRBV7-2 and J usage is TRBJ2-3; D gene unclear. Germline CDR1 SGHTA, CDR2 FQGNSA. V lost 5 bases and J lost 11, with 14 bases in between. This CDR3 is 12 amino acids long. As DNA, the CDR3 is TGTGCCAGCAGCCCCCCGCGGTTGGGGCAGTATTTT. This gives the protein CASSPPRLGQYF. Drawing the rest from reference TRBV7-2 and TRBJ2-3, the complete variable domain is GAGVSQSPSNKVTEKGKDVELRCDPISGHTALYWYRQSLGQGLEFLIYFQGNSAPDKSGLPSDRFSAERTGGSVSTLTIQRTQQEDSAVYLCASSPPRLGQYFGPGTRLTVL.

The CDR3 sequence is CASSWRTGHNYGYTF. CDR3 bases: TGTGCCAGCAGTTGGAGGACAGGGCATAACTATGGCTACACCTTC. This chain links TRBV6-6 with TRBJ1-2; 8 nucleotides align to TRBD1. Trimming removed 4 bases from V and 1 base from J; junction bases left unmatched: 5. From germline, CDR1 is MNHNY and CDR2 SVGAGI (reference sequence). The CDR3 totals 15 residues.

The chain links TRBV7-2 to TRBJ2-1; the D gene is possibly TRBD2 (5 bases). The CDR3 consists of 15 residues. The germline V gene has CDR1 SGHTA and CDR2 FQGNSA. The V gene lost 1 base and the J gene lost 5 bases, with 12 bases spanning the gap. CDR3: CASSLDGLGHNEQFF. DNA for the CDR3: TGTGCCAGCAGCTTAGACGGACTGGGTCACAATGAGCAGTTCTTC.

The rearrangement links TRBV27 to TRBJ2-1, with TRBD2 as a possible D gene (6 bases). V dropped 4 bases and J dropped 2 bases, with 21 bases sitting between them. The CDR3 extends over 18 amino acids. The V gene's germline CDR1 is MNHEY and CDR2 SMNVEV (reference sequence). The CDR3 protein is CASSSITPLAAPYNEQFF. CDR3 coding DNA: TGTGCCAGCAGTTCCATAACGCCGTTAGCGGCCCCCTACAATGAGCAGTTCTTC.

Concerning this clone: The same CDR3 is also encoded by other DNA sequences in this sample. The V call is TRBV5-1, the J call TRBJ1-1, with 7 bases aligning to TRBD1. The J segment lost 0 bases and the V segment lost 3 bases, leaving 2 bases of the junction unmatched. The CDR3 covers 14 residues. The germline gives CDR1 SGHRS, CDR2 YFSETQ. CDR3 region: CASSSGQMNTEAFF. The CDR3 nucleotides read TGCGCCAGCAGCTCGGGACAGATGAACACTGAAGCTTTCTTT.

This clone showed up just a few times. V usage is TRBV5-1 and J usage is TRBJ2-7, with TRBD1 identical over 8 bases. The V gene end was trimmed by 2 bases and the J gene end by 7 bases; junction bases not matched to a gene: 11. The CDR3 totals 15 residues. Germline CDR1 and CDR2: SGHRS and YFSETQ. This CDR3 is CASSFSGTGTKEQYF. The CDR3 DNA is TGCGCCAGCAGCTTTTCCGGGACAGGAACGAAAGAGCAGTACTTC.